The 14 T cell receptor beta chains listed next were all sequenced from one sample in a study of post-analysis software for immune sequencing data. Study-level findings and limits: Four or five TRBV segments were significantly more frequent in patients than in controls. TRBV5-6, TRBV5-1 and TRBV20-1 were among these segments.

Prepared libraries of TCR beta cDNA carried unique molecular identifiers. Via MiXCR, TCRdb re-called the PCR reads, giving one row per CDR3 protein. The sample shows approximately 730,000 distinct CDR3 sequences, about 43% of them seen only once. Antigens for these TCRs are unknown. Sequencing used blood. These TCRs come from a girl aged 10 to 17 with multiple sclerosis.

The chain joins TRBV29-1 to TRBJ1-1; the D is unclear. The CDR3 sequence is 14 residues long. V was pared by 4 bases and J by 6 bases, with 18 bases between. CDR1 SQVTM and CDR2 ANQGSEA come from the germline V gene. CDR3 bases: TGCAGCGTTGTAGGGCTCCTGGGTGCGGCTGAAGCTTTCTTT. Amino acids: CSVVGLLGAAEAFF.

The chain employs TRBV20-1 and TRBJ2-4, with 11 bases identical to TRBD2. The J call is uncertain, as TRBJ2-7 better fits the DNA end. The germline V gene encodes CDR1 DFQATT and CDR2 SNEGSKA (reference sequence). CDR3 length: 14 amino acids. The CDR3 DNA follows: TGCAGTGAGAGATTCACTAGCGGGAGCAGCGAGCAGTACTTC. It encodes CSERFTSGSSEQYF.

This clonotype was seen more than once but under ten times. The genes are TRBV20-1 and TRBJ2-3; 10 bases fit TRBD2. The CDR3 consists of 14 residues. V shed 4 bases, J shed 6 bases, and the junction held 7 bases outside the gene matches. CDR1 and CDR2 from the germline V gene are DFQATT and SNEGSKA (reference sequence). The DNA of the CDR3 is TGCAGTGCTAATCTAGCGGGAGTTTCGGATACGCAGTATTTT. Translating it yields CSANLAGVSDTQYF.

This sequence joins TRBV6-1 and TRBJ2-3; TRBD2 matches at 7 bases. The V segment lost 5 bases and the J segment 4 bases; nucleotides outside the gene matches: 18. CDR3 size: 18 residues. Germline V gene data show CDR1 as MNHNS and CDR2 as SASEGT. The DNA for the CDR3 is TGTGCCAGCAGTCCGCGATTACGCGGGGGAGAAGGGGCAGATACGCAGTATTTT. Translating gives CASSPRLRGGEGADTQYF.

The V and J genes are TRBV12-3 or TRBV12-4 and TRBJ1-5; 7 bases are shared with TRBD1. Unmatched junction bases numbered 11, after V lost 6 bases and J lost 9 bases. CDR3 size: 14 residues. CDR3 sequence reads: CASRTTDRFGPQHF. In DNA, the CDR3 is TGTGCCAGCAGGACCACGGACAGGTTCGGGCCCCAGCATTTT.

This clonotype was detected only a few times. The chain has TRBV24-1 and TRBJ2-1, with TRBD1 matching 10 bases. This CDR3 comprises 15 residues. V shed 2 bases and J 8 bases; nucleotides not matched to a gene: 5. CDR1 and CDR2 (germline): KGHDR, SFDVKD. CDR3: CATSDSRQGADEQFF. The DNA for the CDR3 is TGTGCCACCAGTGATTCCCGACAGGGGGCGGATGAGCAGTTCTTC.

This chain links TRBV5-1 with TRBJ1-2; a weak D match, TRBD1 (5 bases). V shed 3 bases and J shed 4 bases, with 13 bases lying between them. The CDR3 spans 14 residues. Looked up from germline, CDR1 is SGHRS and CDR2 is YFSETQ. The CDR3, as DNA: TGCGCCAGCAGCTGGGGCGACGGAACCTATGGCTACACCTTC. Residues: CASSWGDGTYGYTF.

The V and J genes are TRBV12-3 or TRBV12-4 and TRBJ2-2; 7 bases are shared with TRBD1. V shed 8 bases, J shed 3 bases, and the junction held 12 bases outside the gene matches. This CDR3 contains 16 residues. Here the CDR3 DNA reads TGTGCCAGCGGTCAGGGACAGACAATTTACACCGGGGAGCTGTTTTTT. It yields the protein CASGQGQTIYTGELFF.

For this clonotype: Germline and junction disagree at one end, which may indicate a read error. CDR3 coding DNA: TGTGTCAGCAGCCCCGTTCCACAGGGACCTACCTACGAGCAGTACTTC. It specifies CVSSPVPQGPTYEQYF. The chain combines TRBV11-3 with TRBJ2-7; tentatively, D is TRBD1 (6 bases). Germline V gene data show CDR1 as SGHNT and CDR2 as YENEEA. The CDR3 contains 16 residues.

This chain links TRBV2 with TRBJ1-1; D uncertain. Germline V gene data show CDR1 as SNHLY and CDR2 as FYNNEI. Trimming stripped 8 bases from V and 7 bases from J, with 20 bases between. There are 14 residues in the CDR3. CDR3 nucleotides: TGTGCCAGCGGTCCCTTGTCAGACGCCCTTGAAGCTTTCTTT. The encoded protein is CASGPLSDALEAFF.

This chain links TRBV3-1 with TRBJ2-1, with D possibly TRBD1 on 6 matching bases. Per the germline V gene, CDR1 is LGHDT and CDR2 is YNNKEL (reference sequence). The CDR3 loop spans 15 amino acids. The germline V and J ends were trimmed by 5 bases and 2 bases, with 13 bases remaining between them. Here the CDR3 reads CASSVGKGAYNEQFF. Here the CDR3 DNA reads TGTGCCAGCAGCGTAGGTAAGGGGGCCTACAATGAGCAGTTCTTC.

This chain uses TRBV5-1 with TRBJ2-2; perhaps D is TRBD1 or TRBD2 (6 bases each). Germline loops: CDR1 SGHRS, CDR2 YFSETQ. The CDR3 loop spans 15 amino acids. Trimming removed 4 bases from V and 1 base from J, with 11 bases in between. CDR3: CASSVGGVNTGELFF. CDR3 sequence (DNA): TGCGCCAGCAGCGTGGGGGGCGTGAACACCGGGGAGCTGTTTTTT.

The table lists this clonotype with a few counts. This rearrangement joins TRBV15 to TRBJ1-1; 7 bases agree with TRBD1. This CDR3 spans 15 amino acids. V shed 3 bases, J shed 3 bases, and the junction held 7 bases outside the gene matches. Germline values: CDR1 LNHNV, CDR2 YYDKDF (reference sequence). CDR3 in DNA: TGTGCCACCAGCAGGCGCAGGGGGGTCGACACTGAAGCTTTCTTT. It specifies CATSRRRGVDTEAFF. The complete variable domain, with remaining parts taken from reference TRBV15 and TRBJ1-1, reads DAMVIQNPRYQVTQFGKPVTLSCSQTLNHNVMYWYQQKSSQAPKLLFHYYDKDFNNEADTPDNFQSRRPNTSFCFLDIRSPGLGDTAMYLCATSRRRGVDTEAFFGQGTRLTVV.

V and J are TRBV29-1 and TRBJ2-7; D ambiguous. There are 12 residues in the CDR3. Trimming took 2 bases from V and 2 from J, leaving 7 bases between them. From germline, CDR1 is SQVTM and CDR2 ANQGSEA. CDR3: CSVEQETYEQYF. CDR3 nucleotides: TGCAGCGTTGAACAGGAAACCTACGAGCAGTACTTC.